This is a list of T cell receptor beta chains from one sample in a study of response to subunit inactivated influenza vaccine. TCRdb reprocessed the RT-PCR reads with MiXCR, giving one entry per CDR3 protein. This table holds around 760,000 distinct CDR3 sequences, approximately 15% found once. Sequencing was performed on PBMCs from blood, taken around 14 days before vaccination. These receptor sequences come from a man aged 45-65 years who received an inactivated influenza vaccine. The conserved cysteine and the conserved F or W are not part of the CDR3 here.

TRBV7-9,TRBJ2-5,ASSFRNWASGQETQY
TRBV14,TRBJ2-3,ASSQAWITSTDTQY
TRBV7-9,TRBJ2-3,ASLRGAVDADTQY
TRBV7-8,TRBJ2-7,ARGPSGTRTYEQY
TRBV5-1,TRBJ2-7,ASSFPGSSYEQY
TRBV24-1,TRBJ2-2,ATSDGGGQGATGELF
TRBV20-1,TRBJ2-4,SAKTGGNIQY
TRBV20-1,TRBJ2-1,SARSPSGSWNEQF
TRBV7-2,TRBJ2-3,ASSFGRLAGATDTQY
TRBV7-2,TRBJ2-2,ASSLRGTSGFSGELF
TRBV6-4,TRBJ2-1,ASSASGISSYNEQF
TRBV12-3/TRBV12-4,TRBJ1-2,ASSSTGSNYGYT
TRBV6-2/TRBV6-3,TRBJ1-5,ASSDGGGLRNQPQH
TRBV2,TRBJ2-3,ASSEAPLAGPRTDTQY
TRBV7-2,TRBJ2-5,ASSGGTSGRAWKTQY
TRBV6-5,TRBJ1-1,ASSYSITAKFDNKKAF
TRBV6-1,TRBJ2-3,ASSRSDLTDTQY
TRBV5-1,TRBJ1-4,ASSGRDRAELF
TRBV3-1,TRBJ2-1,ASSLRVPTGRGSYNEQF
TRBV5-1,TRBJ1-1,ASSLVTGGSTEAF
TRBV5-1,TRBJ1-3,ASSPGGGGTIY
TRBV28,TRBJ1-5,ATIRTGGYGSNQPQH
TRBV5-1,TRBJ2-5,ASSLSPGVETQY